These 16 T cell receptor beta chains came from one sample sequenced in a study of T cell clonality in common variable immunodeficiency. Findings and caveats of the study: Fewer deletions and N-nucleotide insertions were reportedly seen in common variable immunodeficiency TCR beta sequences.

The repertoire was sequenced with immunoSEQ multiplex PCR; TCRdb's copy has only in-frame clones and lacks some. The sample holds 20,000 to 30,000 clones, and no clone turns up only once. Antigen specificity for these receptors is unknown. Sequenced material: peripheral blood mononuclear cells. The origin of the receptors is a human donor with common variable immunodeficiency.

This clone was counted between two and nine times. The read ends 3 residues early relative to the CDR3; the germline J gene fills the gap. The chain combines TRBV6-2 or TRBV6-3 with TRBJ2-5; possibly TRBD1 for D (6 bases). Trimming pared 3 bases from V and 3 bases from J, leaving 14 bases between. The length of the CDR3 is 15 residues. Per the germline V gene, CDR1 is MNHEY and CDR2 is SVGEGT. CDR3 bases read: TGTGCCAGCAGTTATCCACAGGCAGGGGAAGAGACC. This codes for CASSYPQAGEET. The complete CDR3 reads CASSYPQAGEETQYF.

This clone was seen repeatedly, ten times or more. Sequencing ends 3 residues short of the CDR3 end; the germline J gene provides the rest. V gene TRBV7-2 combines with J gene TRBJ2-1, with 7 bases that match TRBD2. Looked up from germline, CDR1 is SGHTA and CDR2 is FQGNSA. Germline trimming cut 5 bases from V and 0 bases from J; bases unmatched to any gene: 4. The CDR3 has 15 amino acids. The CDR3 protein is CASSTSASSYNEQFF. Incomplete CDR3 DNA: TGTGCCAGCAGCACTAGCGCCAGCTCCTACAATGAG.

Many counts were recorded for this clone. Read sequence stops 3 residues before the CDR3 end, and the germline J gene provides the missing end. The chain recombines TRBV5-1 with TRBJ2-4, with TRBD1 as a possible D gene (5 bases). The germline V gene encodes CDR1 SGHRS and CDR2 YFSETQ. V was trimmed by 4 bases and J by 6 bases, leaving 14 bases between them. CDR3 length equals 14 residues. CDR3 sequence: CASSRPQGGNIQYF. CDR3 DNA (partial): TGCGCCAGCAGCCGCCCTCAGGGTGGAAACATT.

This clone appeared a few times. The CDR3 is cut off 3 residues early in the read; its end comes from the germline J gene. The V and J genes are TRBV5-1 and TRBJ2-7, with D perhaps being TRBD1 or TRBD2 (5 bases each). Trimming cost V 2 bases and J 5 bases, with 11 bases left between them. This CDR3 is 13 amino acids long. Looked up from germline, CDR1 is SGHRS and CDR2 is YFSETQ. This chain's CDR3 is CASSFSGSNEQYF. CDR3 bases read: TGCGCCAGCAGCTTTTCAGGGAGCAACGAG.

This clone showed up just a few times. The read is 3 residues too short to cover the CDR3 end, so that end is filled in from the germline J gene. The rearrangement joins TRBV7-3 to TRBJ2-1; the match to TRBD2 covers 7 bases. CDR1 and CDR2 (germline): SGHTA, FQGTGA. Trimming at V came to 4 bases and at J to 8 bases, leaving 11 bases not matched to a gene. This CDR3 contains 15 residues. CDR3 bases read: TGTGCCAGCAGCTCCTCCCGGACTAGATGGGATGAG. Translation gives CASSSSRTRWDE. The entire CDR3 protein reads CASSSSRTRWDEQFF.

Many counts were recorded for this clone. With the read ending 3 residues before the CDR3 end, the germline J gene is used to fill in that end. The V and J genes are TRBV19 and TRBJ1-2, with TRBD1 matching over 8 bases. This CDR3 contains 13 residues. V trimming: 9 bases; J trimming: 4 bases; junction bases outside the gene matches: 7. Germline CDR1 and CDR2: LNHDA and SQIVND (reference sequence). CDR3 residues: CASVSDRGYGYTF. The DNA read from the CDR3 is TGTGCCAGCGTCTCCGACAGGGGCTATGGC. The whole variable domain, filled in from reference TRBV19 and TRBJ1-2, reads DGGITQSPKYLFRKEGQNVTLSCEQNLNHDAMYWYRQDPGQGLRLIYYSQIVNDFQKGDIAEGYSVSREKKESFPLTVTSAQKNPTAFYLCASVSDRGYGYTFGSGTRLTVV.

Worth noting for this clone: The CDR3 goes on 3 residues after the read ends, and that part is filled in from the germline J gene. This chain uses TRBV5-6 with TRBJ1-4; the D gene is possibly TRBD1 (6 bases). Deletions cut 3 bases from V and 8 bases from J, with 14 bases between. Germline CDR1 and CDR2: SGHDT and YYEEEE. The CDR3 sequence is 14 residues long. CDR3 bases read: TGTGCCAGCAGCTCCAGGGGCTTCGAGGAAAAA. Amino acid sequence: CASSSRGFEEK. The entire CDR3 reads CASSSRGFEEKLFF.

This clone was found many times. This CDR3 is CASSPRAGGSYEQYF. Partial CDR3 DNA: TGTGCCAGCTCACCACGGGCGGGGGGCTCCTACGAG. The chain joins TRBV18 to TRBJ2-7, with 8 bases aligning to TRBD2. Coverage ceases 3 residues before the CDR3 finishes, and the germline J gene fills in the end. V shed 1 base and J 0 bases; nucleotides not matched to a gene: 2. The germline V gene has CDR1 KGHSH and CDR2 LQKENI. The CDR3 consists of 15 residues. Combining the CDR3 with reference TRBV18 and TRBJ2-7 gives the whole variable domain NAGVMQNPRHLVRRRGQEARLRCSPMKGHSHVYWYRQLPEEGLKFMVYLQKENIIDESGMPKERFSAEFPKEGPSILRIQQVVRGDSAAYFCASSPRAGGSYEQYFGPGTRLTVT.

This clone was detected many times. The read ends 3 residues early relative to the CDR3; the germline J gene fills the gap. This chain links TRBV18 with TRBJ2-7, with 10 bases lining up with TRBD1. The CDR3 consists of 14 residues. Unmatched junction bases numbered 4, after V lost 3 bases and J lost 5 bases. CDR1 KGHSH and CDR2 LQKENI come from the germline V gene. CDR3 bases read: TGTGCCAGCTCACCCCCGGACAGGGGGGACGAG. Translating it yields CASSPPDRGDE. From start to end, the CDR3 is CASSPPDRGDEQYF.

This clone was picked up many times. The read terminates 3 residues ahead of where the CDR3 ends, so the germline J gene completes it. The chain employs TRBV5-6 and TRBJ1-6, with 8 bases identical to TRBD1. J was trimmed by 8 bases and V by 0 bases; bases with no gene match: 4. The germline V gene has CDR1 SGHDT and CDR2 YYEEEE. This CDR3 region has 15 residues. CDR3 DNA (partial): TGTGCCAGCAGCTTGGCGGGACAGGAATATTCACCC. It encodes CASSLAGQEYSP. The whole CDR3 sequence is CASSLAGQEYSPLHF.

This clone was seen only a few times. CDR3: CASSQDTGSEQYF. The DNA read from the CDR3 is TGTGCCAGCAGCCAAGATACAGGGTCCGAG. The J gene is TRBJ2-7, the V gene TRBV7-7, with D possibly being TRBD1 (6 bases). The DNA ends 3 residues before the CDR3 does, and the rest of the CDR3 is filled in from the germline J gene. Germline V gene data show CDR1 as SSHAT and CDR2 as FNYEAQ (reference sequence). Trimming stripped 5 bases from V and 6 bases from J, with 14 bases between. The CDR3 spans 13 residues.

This clone was seen more than once but under ten times. The read terminates 3 residues ahead of where the CDR3 ends, so the germline J gene completes it. The chain has TRBV19 and TRBJ1-2; D unclear. Germline V gene sequence: CDR1 LNHDA, CDR2 SQIVND (reference sequence). The V end lost 2 bases, the J end lost 0 bases, and 10 bases lay between the germline ends. The length of the CDR3 is 15 residues. The sequenced CDR3 bases are TGTGCCAGTAGTATACCCCAACAAGCTAACTATGGC. This codes for CASSIPQQANYG. The complete CDR3 protein is CASSIPQQANYGYTF.

In its sample, this clone was seen many times. The read falls 3 residues short of the CDR3 end, and the missing part is taken from the germline J gene. This sequence joins TRBV30 and TRBJ1-2; D ambiguous. The CDR3 has 11 amino acids. The V end was cut by 5 bases, the J end by 1 base, with 5 bases between. Germline V CDR1 and CDR2: GTSNPN, SVGIG (reference sequence). The DNA read from the CDR3 is TGTGCCTGGGGGCTTAACTATGGC. Amino acids: CAWGLNYG. The entire CDR3 is CAWGLNYGYTF.

CDR3 DNA, as far as it was read: TGTGCCAGCAGACTTGACAGTGGCTTTGGAAACACC. Amino acids: CASRLDSGFGNT. The full CDR3 protein is CASRLDSGFGNTIYF. The chain recombines TRBV7-6 with TRBJ1-3, with a weak D call TRBD1 (5 bases). Coverage ceases 3 residues before the CDR3 finishes, and the germline J gene fills in the end. The CDR3 is made up of 15 amino acids. Germline values: CDR1 SGHVS, CDR2 FNYEAQ. Trimming removed 6 bases at V and 3 bases at J, with 15 bases between.

CDR3 loop: CASSLGTGGNTIYF. Incomplete CDR3 DNA: TGTGCCAGCAGCTTAGGGACAGGAGGAAACACC. The rearrangement uses TRBV7-9 and TRBJ1-3, with 7 bases fitting TRBD1. The sequence runs out 3 residues before the end of the CDR3; the remainder is reconstructed from the germline J gene. In germline, CDR1 is SEHNR, CDR2 FQNEAQ (reference sequence). The V segment lost 1 base and the J segment 4 bases; nucleotides outside the gene matches: 1. The CDR3 consists of 14 residues.

This clone appeared many times. The observed sequence ends 3 residues before the CDR3 terminus, with the missing tail filled in from the germline J gene. This chain connects TRBV5-5 to TRBJ2-1; 9 nucleotides align to TRBD2. The V gene's germline CDR1 is SGHKS and CDR2 YYEKEE (reference sequence). CDR3 length: 15 amino acids. The V and J ends lost 0 bases and 8 bases, in that order; junction bases with no gene match: 6. The CDR3 spells CASSLDGGRAYEQFF. The sequenced part of the CDR3 DNA is TGTGCCAGCAGCTTGGATGGCGGGAGGGCCTATGAG.